Listed below are T cell receptor beta chains from one sample, sequenced in a study of T cells after somatic rescue of genetic block. Generated by immunoSEQ multiplex PCR, the TCRdb table keeps only in-frame clones and is missing some. The data contain about 120,000 clones, 85% to 95% of them singletons. The sample comprised peripheral blood mononuclear cells (PBMCs). The source is a woman aged 18-35 years. Both conserved end residues are part of each CDR3. D genes are given only for firm matches. Rows give clone size only sometimes, using once, few, many, or a class for an expanded clone.

V gene,J gene,D gene,clone size,CDR3 protein,CDR3 DNA
TRBV29-1,TRBJ1-1,NA,NA,CSVVGSPGDTEAFF,TGCAGCGTTGTGGGTTCTCCGGGGGACACTGAAGCTTTCTTT
TRBV7-6,TRBJ2-3,TRBD1,NA,CASSGQVSTDTQYF,TGTGCCAGCAGCGGACAGGTCAGCACAGATACGCAGTATTTT
TRBV9,TRBJ1-1,NA,NA,CASSVAASTWNTEAFF,TGTGCCAGCAGCGTAGCTGCGTCAACTTGGAACACTGAAGCTTTCTTT
TRBV5-1,TRBJ1-1,TRBD1,once,CASSHTGGETEAFF,TGCGCCAGCAGCCATACAGGGGGCGAAACTGAAGCTTTCTTT
TRBV25-1,TRBJ1-2,NA,NA,CASGEGLGYYGYTF,TGTGCCAGCGGCGAGGGTTTAGGGTACTATGGCTACACCTTC
TRBV30,TRBJ2-7,TRBD2,NA,CACQTMGLAGGLAEQYF,TGTGCCTGCCAGACGATGGGACTAGCGGGGGGGCTCGCCGAGCAGTACTTC
TRBV5-6,TRBJ2-3,NA,NA,CASSLVGGRLTDTQYF,TGTGCCAGCAGCTTGGTCGGGGGGCGCCTCACAGATACGCAGTATTTT
TRBV2,TRBJ2-5,NA,NA,CASRRSQETQYF,TGTGCCAGCAGGAGGTCGCAAGAGACCCAGTACTTC
TRBV5-4,TRBJ1-5,NA,NA,CASSLGGGQPQHF,TGTGCCAGCAGCTTGGGCGGTGGCCAGCCCCAGCATTTT
TRBV11-1,TRBJ2-5,TRBD1,NA,CASSFGTGADQETQYF,TGTGCCAGCAGCTTCGGGACAGGAGCCGACCAAGAGACCCAGTACTTC
TRBV4-1,TRBJ1-2,TRBD1,NA,CASSQGTGARGYTF,TGCGCCAGCAGCCAAGGAACAGGGGCGCGTGGCTACACCTTC
TRBV10-3,TRBJ1-2,NA,NA,CAISESGTANYGYTF,TGTGCCATCAGTGAGTCGGGGACGGCTAACTATGGCTACACCTTC
TRBV7-9,TRBJ2-7,NA,NA,CASSFPGPSYEQYF,TGTGCCAGCAGCTTTCCGGGACCTTCCTACGAGCAGTACTTC
TRBV7-8,TRBJ2-3,TRBD2,NA,CASGFLGDYTDTQYF,TGTGCCAGCGGCTTTCTAGGGGACTACACAGATACGCAGTATTTT
TRBV2,TRBJ2-1,TRBD2,once,CASSDRGLAGLSYNEQFF,TGTGCCAGCAGTGATCGGGGCCTAGCGGGGCTCTCCTACAATGAGCAGTTCTTC
TRBV28,TRBJ2-7,NA,NA,CASPPGGTGGRSEQYF,TGTGCCAGCCCCCCCGGGGGGACAGGCGGGCGTAGCGAGCAGTACTTC
TRBV11-3,TRBJ1-3,TRBD1,NA,CASSPSTGTGNTIYF,TGTGCCAGCAGCCCCTCGACAGGGACTGGAAACACCATATATTTT
TRBV9,TRBJ1-2,TRBD1,NA,CASSPRQGSNYGYTF,TGTGCCAGCAGCCCTCGACAGGGCTCCAACTATGGCTACACCTTC
TRBV6-5,TRBJ1-2,NA,NA,CASSSDGAGYTF,TGTGCCAGCAGTTCCGATGGAGCTGGCTACACCTTC
TRBV5-5,TRBJ1-4,NA,NA,CASSLTGKLFF,TGTGCCAGCAGCCTGACAGGAAAACTGTTTTTT
TRBV9,TRBJ2-5,TRBD2,NA,CASTGGLAGEETQYF,TGTGCCAGCACCGGGGGACTAGCGGGGGAAGAGACCCAGTACTTC
TRBV5-5,TRBJ2-1,TRBD1,NA,CASSLLPGQGYNEQFF,TGTGCCAGCAGCTTATTGCCGGGACAGGGGTACAATGAGCAGTTCTTC
TRBV6-5,TRBJ1-1,NA,once,CASSSSGQEAFF,TGTGCCAGCAGTTCATCCGGACAAGAAGCTTTCTTT
TRBV7-9,TRBJ2-7,TRBD1,NA,CASSGNRDRVAYEQYF,TGTGCCAGCAGCGGCAATAGGGACAGGGTCGCCTACGAGCAGTACTTC
TRBV5-6,TRBJ2-2,NA,NA,CASRSRGWENTGELFF,TGTGCCAGCAGGTCGAGGGGTTGGGAGAACACCGGGGAGCTGTTTTTT
TRBV2,TRBJ1-4,NA,few,CASIQGITREKLFF,TGTGCCAGCATTCAGGGGATCACCCGAGAAAAACTGTTTTTT
TRBV4-3,TRBJ2-7,TRBD2,few,CASSQEGGSGGAAYEQYF,TGCGCCAGCAGCCAGGAAGGCGGGAGCGGGGGGGCTGCCTACGAGCAGTACTTC
TRBV19,TRBJ1-5,NA,few,CASSTSREGPQHF,TGTGCCAGTAGTACCTCTCGGGAGGGGCCCCAGCATTTT
TRBV30,TRBJ1-3,NA,few,CAWRESQLDVGTIYF,TGTGCCTGGAGGGAATCCCAGCTAGACGTTGGCACCATATATTTT
TRBV7-9,TRBJ2-7,NA,NA,CASSLTPNIYEQYF,TGTGCCAGCAGCTTAACCCCGAATATCTACGAGCAGTACTTC
TRBV7-3,TRBJ2-3,TRBD2,NA,CASSLYGGGPADTQYF,TGTGCCAGCAGCTTATACGGGGGGGGACCCGCAGATACGCAGTATTTT
TRBV5-1,TRBJ2-1,NA,NA,CASSLDTGLHNEQFF,TGCGCCAGCAGCTTGGATACAGGGCTACACAATGAGCAGTTCTTC
TRBV5-4,TRBJ1-2,NA,NA,CASSLPDSNYGYTF,TGTGCCAGCAGTCTGCCTGACAGTAACTATGGCTACACCTTC
TRBV5-1,TRBJ1-1,NA,NA,CASSLGSANTEAFF,TGCGCCAGCAGCTTGGGAAGCGCGAACACTGAAGCTTTCTTT
TRBV5-1,TRBJ1-3,NA,NA,CASSLQGGQGTGNTIYF,TGCGCCAGCAGCTTGCAAGGGGGGCAGGGCACTGGAAACACCATATATTTT
TRBV10-3,TRBJ2-3,TRBD1,NA,CAISSRGTGRDTQYF,TGTGCCATCAGTTCCCGTGGGACAGGGAGAGATACGCAGTATTTT
TRBV28,TRBJ2-5,NA,NA,CASGTGLGETQYF,TGTGCCAGCGGAACAGGGTTGGGGGAGACCCAGTACTTC
TRBV5-6,TRBJ1-1,TRBD1,NA,CASSSTGDDTEAFF,TGTGCCAGCAGCTCGACAGGGGATGACACTGAAGCTTTCTTT
TRBV5-1,TRBJ2-2,NA,once,CASKGASHGELFF,TGCGCCAGCAAGGGCGCTAGCCACGGGGAGCTGTTTTTT
TRBV6-1,TRBJ1-2,NA,NA,CASSETFEGWGYGYTF,TGTGCCAGCAGTGAGACCTTCGAGGGTTGGGGCTATGGCTACACCTTC
TRBV7-9,TRBJ2-5,TRBD2,NA,CASSFTSGGKETQYF,TGTGCCAGCAGCTTCACTAGCGGGGGAAAAGAGACCCAGTACTTC
TRBV2,TRBJ2-1,TRBD2,once,CASIRGGYNEQFF,TGTGCCAGCATACGGGGAGGGTACAATGAGCAGTTCTTC
TRBV27,TRBJ2-1,TRBD1,NA,CASSTLPGTAINEQFF,TGTGCCAGCAGTACATTACCCGGGACAGCGATCAATGAGCAGTTCTTC
TRBV6-5,TRBJ1-5,NA,few,CASRPGSHHQPQHF,TGTGCCAGTAGGCCCGGGAGCCACCATCAGCCCCAGCATTTT
TRBV29-1,TRBJ2-2,NA,NA,CSVDQEGFGGELFF,TGCAGCGTTGATCAGGAGGGATTTGGTGGGGAGCTGTTTTTT
TRBV7-6,TRBJ1-3,NA,few,CASSDSSPLYQGLPGNTIYF,TGTGCCAGCAGCGATTCTTCCCCCCTTTACCAGGGGCTCCCTGGAAACACCATATATTTT
TRBV29-1,TRBJ1-1,NA,NA,CSVETRAGTEAFF,TGCAGCGTTGAGACCAGGGCGGGCACTGAAGCTTTCTTT
TRBV7-2,TRBJ2-3,TRBD2,NA,CVQLKRESSTDTQYF,TGTGTCCAGCTCAAGCGGGAGTCTAGCACAGATACGCAGTATTTT
TRBV6-6,TRBJ1-5,TRBD1,NA,CASGTGGPNQPQHF,TGTGCCAGTGGGACAGGGGGCCCCAATCAGCCCCAGCATTTT
TRBV7-2,TRBJ2-5,TRBD2,NA,CASSLGVFGPSGVGKTQYF,TGTGCCAGCAGCTTAGGGGTATTCGGACCTAGCGGGGTGGGGAAGACCCAGTACTTC
TRBV9,TRBJ1-5,TRBD1,NA,CASSETGDPNQPQHF,TGTGCCAGCAGCGAGACAGGGGACCCGAATCAGCCCCAGCATTTT
TRBV7-9,TRBJ2-7,TRBD1,NA,CASSLERTGIHEQYF,TGTGCCAGCAGCTTAGAAAGGACAGGGATCCACGAGCAGTACTTC
TRBV7-2,TRBJ1-2,TRBD1,NA,CASSDRGGYGYTF,TGTGCCAGCAGTGACAGGGGTGGCTATGGCTACACCTTC
TRBV7-9,TRBJ2-5,TRBD1,once,CASSLVDRGQETQYF,TGTGCCAGCAGCTTAGTGGACAGGGGTCAAGAGACCCAGTACTTC
TRBV27,TRBJ1-5,NA,NA,CASSPGNSNQPQHF,TGTGCCAGCAGTCCCGGGAATAGCAATCAGCCCCAGCATTTT
TRBV2,TRBJ2-7,NA,once,CASSGEFEQYF,TGTGCCAGCAGTGGGGAGTTCGAGCAGTACTTC
TRBV19,TRBJ2-7,TRBD2,NA,CASSIASGGPYEQYF,TGTGCCAGTAGTATAGCTAGCGGGGGCCCCTACGAGCAGTACTTC